The 19 T cell receptor beta chains listed next were all sequenced from one sample in a study of control samples from healthy donors and cancer patients. Clones were sequenced by immunoSEQ multiplex PCR, and TCRdb holds only the in-frame ones, with some missing. The data hold 170,000 or so clones, with more than 85% observed a single time. Sequenced sample: blood. These receptors all stem from a woman in her forties in good health.

The rearrangement links TRBV4-1 to TRBJ2-2; unclear D gene. Germline V gene data show CDR1 as MGHRA and CDR2 as YSYEKL. Trimming left V 1 base short and J 1 base short, with 7 bases between. CDR3 length: 15 amino acids. CDR3: CASSQAPRNTGELFF. The CDR3, as DNA: TGCGCCAGCAGCCAAGCCCCCAGGAACACCGGGGAGCTGTTTTTT.

The chain's CDR3 is CSARTGRANTGELFF. The CDR3 nucleotides are TGCAGCGCCCGAACAGGCCGGGCAAACACCGGGGAGCTGTTTTTT. This chain connects TRBV29-1 to TRBJ2-2, with D possibly matching TRBD1 (5 bases). V gave up 7 bases and J gave up 2 bases, with 17 bases separating them. Germline V gives CDR1 SQVTM, CDR2 ANQGSEA. The CDR3 consists of 15 residues.

The chain links TRBV5-8 to TRBJ1-1; D is unresolved. Trimming stripped 2 bases from V and 5 bases from J, with 10 bases between. The germline V gene encodes CDR1 SGHTS and CDR2 YDEGEE. There are 13 residues in the CDR3. The DNA of the CDR3 is TGTGCCAGCAGCTTACAGAGGGATACTGAAGCTTTCTTT. Amino acid sequence: CASSLQRDTEAFF. The full variable domain, completed using reference TRBV5-8 and TRBJ1-1, is EAGVTQSPTHLIKTRGQQATLRCSPISGHTSVYWYQQALGLGLQFLLWYDEGEERNRGNFPPRFSGRQFPNYSSELNVNALELEDSALYLCASSLQRDTEAFFGQGTRLTVV.

This chain joins TRBV5-1 and TRBJ1-6; tentative D call: TRBD1 (5 bases). CDR1 and CDR2 (germline): SGHRS, YFSETQ. V shed 4 bases and J shed 6 bases, with 20 bases lying between them. The CDR3 spans 17 residues. The CDR3 DNA reads as TGCGCCAGCAGCCTTCAGGCTGGAGGGGTAGGTAATTCACCCCTCCACTTT. Amino acids: CASSLQAGGVGNSPLHF.

This sequence joins TRBV6-5 and TRBJ1-4; tentative D call: TRBD1 (5 bases). The germline V gene has CDR1 MNHEY and CDR2 SVGAGI. V dropped 6 bases and J dropped 6 bases, with 14 bases sitting between them. This CDR3 is 14 amino acids long. In DNA, the CDR3 is TGTGCCAGCAGCCCCGGGGCTTACTATGAAAAACTGTTTTTT. Translation: CASSPGAYYEKLFF.

The chain has TRBV19 and TRBJ1-2; TRBD1 matches at 11 bases. Germline V gives CDR1 LNHDA, CDR2 SQIVND (reference sequence). Trimming at V came to 3 bases and at J to 13 bases, leaving 10 bases not matched to a gene. The CDR3 has 14 residues. The CDR3: CASSITPGQGVSTF. CDR3 coding DNA: TGTGCCAGTAGTATTACCCCGGGACAGGGGGTATCCACCTTC.

For the CDR3, the DNA is TGTGCCAGCAGCTATACCGGGACAGATAATTCACCCCTCCACTTT. It specifies CASSYTGTDNSPLHF. This chain joins TRBV9 and TRBJ1-6, with 7 bases identical to TRBD1. CDR3 length: 15 amino acids. V lost 4 bases and J lost 5; bases outside the gene matches: 6. Germline V lookup: CDR1 SGDLS, CDR2 YYNGEE.

This chain connects TRBV6-1 to TRBJ1-5; D is possibly TRBD1 (5 bases). V shed 3 bases and J shed 9 bases, with 12 bases lying between them. The CDR3 spans 13 residues. Germline V lookup: CDR1 MNHNS, CDR2 SASEGT. CDR3 bases: TGTGCCAGCAGTGAGGGGGGTCCGGGGCCCCAGCATTTT. It encodes CASSEGGPGPQHF.

This clone was counted once. This chain links TRBV13 with TRBJ1-2; no firm D call. CDR1 is PRHDT, CDR2 FYEKMQ, per germline (reference sequence). V was shortened by 4 bases and J by 8 bases, with 17 bases between the two germline ends. The CDR3 is 14 amino acids. CDR3: CASSSYREERGYTF. In DNA form, the CDR3 reads TGTGCCAGCAGCTCCTACCGGGAAGAAAGAGGCTACACCTTC.

In regard to this clone: The junction shows a germline mismatch at one end, possibly a read error. The chain uses TRBV6-1 and TRBJ2-7, with D tentatively TRBD1 (5 bases). Germline V CDR1 and CDR2: MNHNS, SASEGT. The CDR3 extends over 15 amino acids. CDR3: CASSEGVMSSYEQYF. The CDR3 DNA reads TGTGCCAGCAGCGAAGGGGTAATGAGCTCCTACGAGCAGTACTTC.

The rearrangement joins TRBV4-1 to TRBJ1-5, with no clear D. The CDR3 covers 14 residues. Trimming cost V 1 base and J 7 bases, with 11 bases left between them. Germline lookup yields CDR1 MGHRA and CDR2 YSYEKL. The CDR3 sequence: CASSQVGPGQPQHF. DNA for the CDR3: TGCGCCAGCAGCCAAGTTGGGCCGGGACAGCCCCAGCATTTT.

The rearrangement uses TRBV4-1 and TRBJ2-1; 7 bases line up with TRBD1. The CDR3 has 14 amino acids. The germline V gene has CDR1 MGHRA and CDR2 YSYEKL. V was clipped by 1 base and J by 9 bases; unmatched bases: 6. CDR3 sequence reads: CASSQAHRGAEQFF. The CDR3 DNA is TGCGCCAGCAGCCAAGCCCACAGGGGCGCTGAGCAGTTCTTC.

The chain links TRBV29-1 to TRBJ2-3; maybe TRBD2 (6 bases). Per the germline V gene, CDR1 is SQVTM and CDR2 is ANQGSEA. The length of the CDR3 is 13 residues. The V and J ends lost 6 bases and 2 bases respectively, with 12 bases between them. The DNA for the CDR3 is TGCAGCGTGGCGGGACGGGTCACAGATACGCAGTATTTT. It encodes CSVAGRVTDTQYF.

The chain uses TRBV29-1 and TRBJ2-1; no clear D gene. The CDR3 contains 13 residues. Deletions cut 3 bases from V and 4 bases from J, with 10 bases between. The germline gives CDR1 SQVTM, CDR2 ANQGSEA. This chain's CDR3 is CSVEGLVYNEQFF. In DNA form, the CDR3 reads TGCAGCGTTGAGGGGTTAGTATACAATGAGCAGTTCTTC.

This clone was detected a few times. The V and J genes are TRBV5-1 and TRBJ2-3; the D is unclear. Germline V CDR1 and CDR2: SGHRS, YFSETQ. V gave up 1 base and J gave up 0 bases, with 9 bases separating them. The CDR3 spans 15 residues. CDR3: CASSLTSTSTDTQYF. In nucleotides, the CDR3 is TGCGCCAGCAGCTTGACAAGTACTAGCACAGATACGCAGTATTTT.

V usage is TRBV5-4 and J usage is TRBJ1-2; D is possibly TRBD1 (6 bases). Trimming left V 5 bases short and J 6 bases short, with 14 bases between. CDR1 is SGHNT, CDR2 YYREEE, per germline (reference sequence). The CDR3 is 13 residues long. The CDR3 here is CASRPGGPDGYTF. The CDR3 DNA sequence: TGTGCCAGCAGGCCTGGGGGGCCTGATGGCTACACCTTC.

The sample holds a few counts of this clone. The V gene is TRBV4-1, the J gene TRBJ2-7; 8 nucleotides line up with TRBD2. The CDR3 length is 15 residues. V was pared by 0 bases and J by 3 bases, with 4 bases of the junction left unmatched. In germline, CDR1 is MGHRA, CDR2 YSYEKL. Here the CDR3 reads CASSQDWLAGYEQYF. The CDR3 DNA follows: TGCGCCAGCAGCCAAGATTGGCTAGCGGGCTACGAGCAGTACTTC.

The chain links TRBV18 to TRBJ2-5; 8 bases line up with TRBD2. Germline CDR1 reads KGHSH; CDR2 reads LQKENI. The CDR3 is 14 amino acids. Trimming removed 7 bases from V and 2 bases from J; junction bases left unmatched: 6. In nucleotides, the CDR3 is TGTGCCAGCTGGGTCGGGACTAGGCAAGAGACCCAGTACTTC. Translation: CASWVGTRQETQYF.

The chain recombines TRBV2 with TRBJ2-1; D is possibly TRBD1 (5 bases). The V gene lost 6 bases and the J gene lost 0 bases, with 18 bases spanning the gap. The CDR3 covers 17 residues. Germline V gene data show CDR1 as SNHLY and CDR2 as FYNNEI. The CDR3 loop reads CASSSVGARYSYNEQFF. The CDR3 DNA reads TGTGCCAGCAGCTCAGTAGGGGCCCGCTACTCCTACAATGAGCAGTTCTTC.